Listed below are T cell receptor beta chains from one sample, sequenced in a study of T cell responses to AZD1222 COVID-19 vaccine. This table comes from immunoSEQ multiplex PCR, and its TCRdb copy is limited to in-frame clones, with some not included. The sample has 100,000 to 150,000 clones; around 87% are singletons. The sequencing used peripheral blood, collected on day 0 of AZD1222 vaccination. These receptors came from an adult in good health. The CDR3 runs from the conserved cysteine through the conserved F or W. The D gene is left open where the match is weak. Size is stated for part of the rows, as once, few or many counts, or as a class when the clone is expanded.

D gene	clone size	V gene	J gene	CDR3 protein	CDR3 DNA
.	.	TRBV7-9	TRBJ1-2	CASSLGTHYGYTF	TGTGCCAGCAGCTTAGGTACTCACTATGGCTACACCTTC
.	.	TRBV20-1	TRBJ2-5	CSASFRGEGGTRETQYF	TGCAGTGCTAGTTTCAGGGGGGAGGGAGGGACCAGAGAGACCCAGTACTTC
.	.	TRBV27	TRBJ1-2	CASSWARQNHRGGYTF	TGTGCCAGCAGCTGGGCCCGACAGAATCACCGGGGTGGCTACACCTTC
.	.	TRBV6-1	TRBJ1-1	CASSDGGLDLYTEAFF	TGTGCCAGCAGTGATGGGGGGTTAGATTTGTACACTGAAGCTTTCTTT
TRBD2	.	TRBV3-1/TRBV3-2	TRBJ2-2	CASSRGGTGELFF	TGTGCCAGCAGCCGGGGGGGCACCGGGGAGCTGTTTTTT
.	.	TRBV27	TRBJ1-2	CASSLTVGGNYGYTF	TGTGCCAGCAGTTTAACCGTTGGTGGTAACTATGGCTACACCTTC
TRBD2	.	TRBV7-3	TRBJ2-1	CASSPPGLAGLNEQFF	TGTGCCAGCAGCCCCCCGGGTCTAGCGGGACTCAATGAGCAGTTCTTC
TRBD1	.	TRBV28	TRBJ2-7	CASSLRQGIYEQYF	TGTGCCAGCAGTTTAAGACAGGGGATCTACGAGCAGTACTTC
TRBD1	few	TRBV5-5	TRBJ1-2	CASSLNRGGYTF	TGTGCCAGCAGCTTGAACAGGGGTGGCTACACCTTC
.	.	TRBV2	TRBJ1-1	CASWGGDLNTEAFF	TGTGCCAGCTGGGGGGGTGACTTGAACACTGAAGCTTTCTTT
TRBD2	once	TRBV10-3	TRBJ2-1	CAISESRLADNEQFF	TGTGCCATCAGTGAGTCGAGGCTAGCGGACAATGAGCAGTTCTTC
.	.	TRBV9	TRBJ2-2	CASSARGVPGTGNTGELFF	TGTGCCAGCAGCGCGCGGGGGGTCCCCGGGACAGGGAACACCGGGGAGCTGTTTTTT
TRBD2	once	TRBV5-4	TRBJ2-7	CASSPPGTSATYEQYF	TGTGCCAGCAGCCCCCCCGGGACTAGCGCAACCTACGAGCAGTACTTC
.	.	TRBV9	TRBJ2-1	CASSVAAQVNEQFF	TGTGCCAGCAGCGTAGCTGCGCAGGTCAATGAGCAGTTCTTC
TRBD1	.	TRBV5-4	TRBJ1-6	CASSSDRSSYNSPLHF	TGTGCCAGCAGTTCGGACAGGAGCTCCTATAATTCACCCCTCCACTTT
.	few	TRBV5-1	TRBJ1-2	CASSLGDGSYGYTF	TGCGCCAGCAGCTTAGGGGACGGGAGCTATGGCTACACCTTC
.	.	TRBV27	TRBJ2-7	CASSPLFRALSEQYF	TGTGCCAGCAGTCCCCTATTTCGGGCTTTAAGCGAGCAGTACTTC
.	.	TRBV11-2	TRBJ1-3	CASSPPLVGNTIYF	TGTGCCAGCAGCCCCCCGCTAGTCGGAAACACCATATATTTT
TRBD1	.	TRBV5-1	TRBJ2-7	CASSLTGGRNYEQYF	TGCGCCAGCAGCTTAACAGGGGGCAGAAACTACGAGCAGTACTTC
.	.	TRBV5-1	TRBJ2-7	CASSLDLGASARQYF	TGCGCCAGCAGCTTGGATCTGGGGGCGTCCGCCAGGCAGTACTTC
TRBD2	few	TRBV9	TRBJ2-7	CASSGRTSEVEQYF	TGTGCCAGCAGCGGAAGGACTAGCGAGGTCGAGCAGTACTTC
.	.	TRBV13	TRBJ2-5	CASSLPGEETQYF	TGTGCCAGCAGCTTACCGGGGGAAGAGACCCAGTACTTC
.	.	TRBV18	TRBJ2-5	CASSPQGEETQYF	TGTGCCAGCTCACCGCAGGGAGAAGAGACCCAGTACTTC
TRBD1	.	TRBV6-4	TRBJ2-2	CANPKQGADTGELFF	TGTGCCAACCCGAAACAGGGGGCAGACACCGGGGAGCTGTTTTTT
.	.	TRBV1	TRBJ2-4	CTSSQHYRDLAKNIQYF	TGCACCAGCAGCCAACACTACCGGGACCTAGCCAAAAACATTCAGTACTTC
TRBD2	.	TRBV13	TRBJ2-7	CASSLARLAGVYSDEQYF	TGTGCCAGCAGCTTGGCTCGACTAGCGGGAGTGTACAGCGACGAGCAGTACTTC
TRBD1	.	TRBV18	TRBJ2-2	CASSRDRAKSSNTGELFF	TGTGCCAGCTCACGGGACAGGGCGAAATCCTCGAACACCGGGGAGCTGTTTTTT
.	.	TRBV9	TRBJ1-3	CASSQGESSGNTIYF	TGTGCCAGCAGCCAGGGAGAATCTTCTGGAAACACCATATATTTT
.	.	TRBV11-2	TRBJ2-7	CASSLDRSRGGPGRQYF	TGTGCCAGCAGCTTAGATCGGTCTCGCGGGGGCCCCGGAAGGCAGTACTTC
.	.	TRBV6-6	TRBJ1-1	CASIQGPYTEAFF	TGTGCCAGCATACAGGGCCCCTACACTGAAGCTTTCTTT
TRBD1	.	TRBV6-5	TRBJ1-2	CASSYSIAGGYGYTF	TGTGCCAGCAGTTACTCGATTGCAGGGGGCTATGGCTACACCTTC
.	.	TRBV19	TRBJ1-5	CASSRDRGRQPQHF	TGTGCCAGTAGTCGAGACAGAGGGAGACAGCCCCAGCATTTT
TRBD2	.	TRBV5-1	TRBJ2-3	CASSWGAGGPTDTQYF	TGCGCCAGCAGCTGGGGAGCGGGGGGGCCGACAGATACGCAGTATTTT
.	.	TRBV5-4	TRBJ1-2	CASSREGYGYTF	TGTGCCAGCAGCCGGGAGGGGTATGGCTACACCTTC
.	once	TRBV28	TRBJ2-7	CASSGGIYEQYF	TGTGCCAGCTCGGGGGGCATATACGAGCAGTACTTC
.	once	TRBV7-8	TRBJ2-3	CASKLAPQVSDTQYF	TGTGCCAGCAAGCTAGCGCCCCAGGTTTCAGATACGCAGTATTTT
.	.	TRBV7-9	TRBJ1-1	CASSPQGSNTEAFF	TGTGCCAGCAGCCCACAGGGATCTAACACTGAAGCTTTCTTT
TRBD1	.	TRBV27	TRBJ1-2	CASGTGGYGYTF	TGTGCCAGCGGAACAGGGGGTTACGGCTACACCTTC
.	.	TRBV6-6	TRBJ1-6	CASTRIQGANSPLHF	TGTGCCAGCACCCGAATACAGGGTGCTAATTCACCCCTCCACTTT
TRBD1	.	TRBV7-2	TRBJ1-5	CASSSGGAGLGNQPQHF	TGTGCCAGCAGTTCAGGGGGGGCAGGGCTCGGCAATCAGCCCCAGCATTTT
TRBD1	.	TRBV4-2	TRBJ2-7	CASSQGISGQGLYEQYF	TGTGCCAGCAGCCAAGGTATCTCGGGACAGGGTCTCTACGAGCAGTACTTC
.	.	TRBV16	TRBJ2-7	CASSQSISSYEQYF	TGTGCCAGCAGCCAATCGATTAGCAGCTACGAGCAGTACTTC
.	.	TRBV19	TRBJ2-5	CASSIDGSLRETQYF	TGTGCCAGTAGTATAGATGGAAGTTTAAGAGAGACCCAGTACTTC
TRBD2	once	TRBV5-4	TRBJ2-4	CASSLDQGGGAKNIQYF	TGTGCCAGCAGCTTGGATCAGGGCGGGGGAGCCAAAAACATTCAGTACTTC
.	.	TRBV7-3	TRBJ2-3	CASARGNTDTQYF	TGTGCCAGCGCCCGGGGGAACACAGATACGCAGTATTTT
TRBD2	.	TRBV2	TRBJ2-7	CASSSRGGYEQYF	TGTGCCAGCAGTTCACGGGGGGGCTACGAGCAGTACTTC
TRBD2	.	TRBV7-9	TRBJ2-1	CASSRNTSGGYNEQFF	TGTGCCAGCAGCCGCAATACTAGCGGGGGCTACAATGAGCAGTTCTTC
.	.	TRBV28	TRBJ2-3	CASRGSRRADTQYF	TGTGCCAGCAGGGGGAGCCGCCGGGCAGATACGCAGTATTTT
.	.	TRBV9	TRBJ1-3	CASSVETGAGNTIYF	TGTGCCAGCAGCGTAGAAACCGGGGCTGGAAACACCATATATTTT